The rows below give T cell receptor beta chains drawn from one sample of a study of blood T cells in healthy people across ages. A single record per CDR3 protein comes from TCRdb applying MiXCR to the 5' RACE reads. The data contain about 1,000,000 distinct CDR3 sequences, over 35% of them singletons. The specimen sequenced was blood. The receptors derive from a woman aged 60 to 75 in good health. Both conserved end residues are part of each CDR3. A D gene is named only where the DNA matches it firmly. Rows may omit the clone size; those that give it use once, few, many or a size class.

>-|TRBJ1-4|TRBV20-1|TRBD1
CSARGETGGTTNEKLFF
TGCAGTGCTAGAGGGGAGACAGGGGGCACAACTAATGAAAAACTGTTTTTT
>-|TRBJ1-2|TRBV20-1|-
CSASDLGDYGYTF
TGCAGTGCTAGTGATCTGGGTGACTATGGCTACACCTTC
>few|TRBJ1-4|TRBV27|-
CASSFVPGSGRKLFF
TGTGCCAGCAGTTTCGTCCCAGGCAGCGGACGAAAACTGTTTTTT
>-|TRBJ2-7|TRBV6-1|-
CAGIMYPGAEQYF
TGTGCCGGCATCATGTACCCAGGGGCCGAGCAGTACTTC
>-|TRBJ2-5|TRBV9|-
CASSSGVSRGKETQYF
TGTGCCAGCAGCTCAGGGGTCTCTAGGGGGAAAGAGACCCAGTACTTC
>-|TRBJ2-1|TRBV5-1|TRBD2
CASSLPLRTSAHNEQFF
TGCGCCAGCAGCCTCCCTCTCCGGACTAGCGCCCACAATGAGCAGTTCTTC
>-|TRBJ2-5|TRBV19|-
CASSIRLGPQETQYF
TGTGCCAGTAGTATCCGGCTAGGACCACAAGAGACCCAGTACTTC
>-|TRBJ2-1|TRBV7-7|-
CASSTQQGNEQFF
TGTGCCAGCAGCACACAACAGGGTAATGAGCAGTTCTTC
>-|TRBJ2-7|TRBV29-1|-
CSVDIGTYEQYF
TGCAGCGTTGATATAGGGACCTACGAGCAGTACTTC
>-|TRBJ2-1|TRBV7-2|-
CASSVALAGREQFF
TGTGCCAGCAGCGTAGCGCTAGCAGGCCGCGAGCAGTTCTTC
>-|TRBJ2-5|TRBV10-3|TRBD1
CAISESAGGAKETQYF
TGTGCCATCAGTGAGTCGGCAGGGGGCGCGAAAGAGACCCAGTACTTC
>few|TRBJ1-2|TRBV6-1|-
CASTLRTQRGYTF
TGTGCCAGCACCCTCCGGACACAGCGGGGCTACACCTTC
>-|TRBJ2-7|TRBV6-5|-
CASSYSDTHYEQYF
TGTGCCAGCAGTTACTCAGATACCCACTACGAGCAGTACTTC
>-|TRBJ2-7|TRBV5-1|TRBD1
CASSSGQGVPYEQYF
TGCGCCAGCAGCTCGGGACAGGGGGTTCCCTACGAGCAGTACTTC
>-|TRBJ2-7|TRBV12-3/TRBV12-4|TRBD1
CASRETGTGDHEQYF
TGTGCCAGCAGGGAAACCGGGACAGGGGACCACGAGCAGTACTTC
>few|TRBJ2-7|TRBV6-5|-
CASSPTGTLYEQYF
TGTGCCAGCAGCCCCACCGGGACATTGTACGAGCAGTACTTC
>-|TRBJ2-7|TRBV5-1|TRBD2
CASSASGIEEQYF
TGCGCCAGCAGCGCAAGCGGGATTGAAGAGCAGTACTTC